These 25 T cell receptor beta chains were sequenced from one sample in a study of blood T cell repertoires in COVID-19 (dated by TCRdb to about 2020). Receptors were amplified or captured by the immunoSEQ multiplex PCR assay. TCRdb took this table from immuneACCESS and kept in-frame rearrangements with V and J called. Such tables lack part of the clones; where checked against another copy, unresolved V genes explain under half of the gap, and the rest is unexplained. The sample records about 200,000 clones, about nine tenths of which are singletons. Around 2.1% of the sample is held by the ten biggest clonotypes. Sequences were obtained from PBMCs or T cells enriched from blood (not recorded which). These TCRs come from a woman in her twenties or thirties who had recovered from COVID-19.

This sequence joins TRBV1 and TRBJ1-2; the DNA was not used to check the table's D call, TRBD1. TRBV1 is listed as a pseudogene. This CDR3 is 14 amino acids long. CDR3 in amino acids: CTSSPQGPSGGYTF. CDR3 nucleotides: TGCACCAGCAGCCCACAGGGGCCTTCTGGTGGCTACACCTTC.

This chain uses TRBV4-3 with TRBJ2-2; TRBD2 matches at 10 bases. This CDR3 is built from 17 residues. V shed 0 bases, J shed 3 bases, and the junction held 4 bases outside the gene matches. From germline, CDR1 is LGHNA and CDR2 YSLEER. The CDR3 DNA sequence: TGCGCCAGCAGCCAAGATGTCCTAGCGGGAGACACCGGGGAGCTGTTTTTT. This codes for CASSQDVLAGDTGELFF.

The chain carries TRBV2 and TRBJ2-1, with TRBD2 matching over 11 bases. V gave up 6 bases and J gave up 9 bases; unmatched junction bases: 10. The CDR3 consists of 15 residues. Germline V gives CDR1 SNHLY, CDR2 FYNNEI. The CDR3 coding sequence is TGTGCCAGCAGACTACTAGCGGGGGCCTCAGGTGAGCAGTTCTTC. Translated, it gives CASRLLAGASGEQFF. The full variable domain, its missing parts supplied by reference TRBV2 and TRBJ2-1, is EPEVTQTPSHQVTQMGQEVILRCVPISNHLYFYWYRQILGQKVEFLVSFYNNEISEKSEIFDDQFSVERPDGSNFTLKIRSTKLEDSAMYFCASRLLAGASGEQFFGPGTRLTVL.

This clone was seen only once. The identical CDR3 is also encoded by other nucleotide sequences in the sample. The chain carries TRBV19 and TRBJ1-1; no reliable D call. Per germline, CDR1 LNHDA and CDR2 SQIVND (reference sequence). Trimming took 2 bases from V and 3 from J, leaving 7 bases between them. The CDR3 is 13 amino acids. The CDR3 nucleotides read TGTGCCAGTAGTATAAACCGGGACACTGAAGCTTTCTTT. Amino acid sequence: CASSINRDTEAFF.

The chain couples TRBV7-8 to TRBJ2-3; no definite D call. Trimming took off 3 bases at V and 7 bases at J, with 5 bases between the two ends. The CDR3 totals 11 residues. Germline V gene sequence: CDR1 SGHVS, CDR2 FQNEAQ. CDR3 nucleotides: TGTGCCAGCAGCTTGGAGAATACGCAGTATTTT. This encodes CASSLENTQYF.

The gene calls are TRBV30 and TRBJ1-3, with 7 bases matching TRBD1. V shed 8 bases and J 4 bases; nucleotides not matched to a gene: 8. Looked up from germline, CDR1 is GTSNPN and CDR2 is SVGIG (reference sequence). CDR3 length: 13 residues. The CDR3 coding sequence is TGTGCCAGAGGACAGGTGGCGGGAAACACCATATATTTT. It translates to CARGQVAGNTIYF.

The V and J genes are TRBV29-1 and TRBJ2-5; 8 bases fit TRBD2. This CDR3 region has 15 residues. J was trimmed by 1 base and V by 4 bases; bases with no gene match: 8. Per germline, CDR1 SQVTM and CDR2 ANQGSEA. The CDR3 loop is CSVVGIAGPQETQYF. CDR3 in DNA: TGCAGCGTTGTAGGAATAGCGGGACCCCAAGAGACCCAGTACTTC.

The chain carries TRBV12-3 or TRBV12-4 and TRBJ1-1, with unresolved D. The germline V and J ends were trimmed by 8 bases and 6 bases, with 16 bases remaining between them. This CDR3 region has 13 residues. CDR3 in amino acids: CASGLGAVPEAFF. The CDR3 coding sequence is TGTGCCAGCGGATTGGGCGCTGTCCCTGAAGCTTTCTTT.

The rearrangement links TRBV30 to TRBJ1-1; D is possibly TRBD1 (6 bases). Germline CDR1 is GTSNPN and CDR2 is SVGIG (reference sequence). V lost 3 bases and J 5 bases, leaving 13 bases between the germline ends. CDR3 length: 13 amino acids. The CDR3 spells CAWSLNRETEAFF. CDR3 nucleotides: TGTGCCTGGAGCTTAAACAGGGAAACTGAAGCTTTCTTT.

The chain links TRBV19 to TRBJ2-4; 7 bases fit TRBD1. Trimming cost V 6 bases and J 0 bases; bases outside gene matches: 5. CDR1 and CDR2 from the germline V gene are LNHDA and SQIVND (reference sequence). This CDR3 has 15 residues. In DNA form, the CDR3 reads TGTGCCAGTAGGGACAGGTCCTTAGCCAAAAACATTCAGTACTTC. Protein sequence: CASRDRSLAKNIQYF. Supplemented by reference TRBV19 and TRBJ2-4, the full variable domain reads DGGITQSPKYLFRKEGQNVTLSCEQNLNHDAMYWYRQDPGQGLRLIYYSQIVNDFQKGDIAEGYSVSREKKESFPLTVTSAQKNPTAFYLCASRDRSLAKNIQYFGAGTRLSVL.

The V call is TRBV3-1 (or the pseudogene TRBV3-2), the J call TRBJ1-2, with D unresolved. V was shortened by 3 bases and J by 4 bases, with 9 bases between the two germline ends. The germline V gene has CDR1 LGHDT and CDR2 YNNKEL (reference sequence). The CDR3 has 13 residues. CDR3 DNA: TGTGCCAGCAGCCAGCGGCGGTCCTATGGCTACACCTTC. This codes for CASSQRRSYGYTF.

The chain is built from TRBV6-5 and TRBJ2-7; 9 positions agree with TRBD2. Germline V gene data show CDR1 as MNHEY and CDR2 as SVGAGI. The CDR3 has 16 residues. Trimming took 2 bases from V and 3 from J; bases not matched to a gene: 8. The CDR3 here is CASSYTKASGIYEQYF. CDR3 sequence (DNA): TGTGCCAGCAGTTACACCAAGGCTAGCGGGATCTACGAGCAGTACTTC.

The chain carries TRBV7-2 and TRBJ2-1; D is undetermined. Germline V gene sequence: CDR1 SGHTA, CDR2 FQGNSA. The CDR3 runs 13 residues. Trimming removed 0 bases at V and 7 bases at J, with 7 bases between. The CDR3 reads CASSLAPLNEQFF. CDR3 nucleotide sequence: TGTGCCAGCAGCTTAGCCCCTTTAAATGAGCAGTTCTTC.

The rearrangement joins TRBV20-1 to TRBJ1-2; possible D gene TRBD1, 5 bases. This CDR3 is built from 10 residues. The germline V gene encodes CDR1 DFQATT and CDR2 SNEGSKA (reference sequence). This chain's CDR3 is CTRGSWGYTF. DNA for the CDR3: TGCACCCGGGGGTCTTGGGGCTACACCTTC.

This clone was found a few times. The chain employs TRBV5-1 and TRBJ1-6; D is perhaps TRBD1 (5 bases). Looked up from germline, CDR1 is SGHRS and CDR2 is YFSETQ. The CDR3 has 13 residues. V lost 7 bases, J lost 8 bases, and 13 bases lay in between. This CDR3 is CASADLRDSPLHF. Here the CDR3 DNA reads TGCGCCAGCGCGGACCTCAGGGATTCACCCCTCCACTTT.

The chain has TRBV5-5 and TRBJ1-2; 7 bases are a match to TRBD1. The germline gives CDR1 SGHKS, CDR2 YYEKEE (reference sequence). CDR3 length: 14 amino acids. The ends lost 2 bases at V and 3 bases at J; junction bases unmatched: 4. The CDR3 DNA follows: TGTGCCAGCAGCTTTGCCCAGGGGGACTATGGCTACACCTTC. It translates to CASSFAQGDYGYTF.

This chain links TRBV5-4 with TRBJ2-2; TRBD2 aligns across 9 bases. J was trimmed by 5 bases and V by 4 bases; bases with no gene match: 6. Germline CDR1 is SGHNT and CDR2 is YYREEE (reference sequence). The length of the CDR3 is 15 residues. The DNA of the CDR3 is TGTGCCAGCAGCCCCATAAGCGGGAGGACCGGGGAGCTGTTTTTT. Residues: CASSPISGRTGELFF.

This CDR3 reads CASSPGRVEQETQYF. DNA for the CDR3: TGTGCCAGCAGCCCCGGGCGGGTGGAACAAGAGACCCAGTACTTC. The V call is TRBV7-3, the J call TRBJ2-5; possible D gene TRBD2, 5 bases. This CDR3 is built from 15 residues. Germline CDR1 SGHTA, CDR2 FQGTGA. The V gene lost 5 bases and the J gene lost 2 bases, with 15 bases spanning the gap.

The chain combines TRBV11-3 with TRBJ2-7; TRBD1 might be the D (5 bases). Trimming left V 3 bases short and J 5 bases short, with 8 bases between. The CDR3 extends over 12 amino acids. The germline gives CDR1 SGHNT, CDR2 YENEEA. CDR3 residues: CASSFQGDEQYF. The CDR3 nucleotides are TGTGCCAGCAGCTTCCAAGGGGACGAGCAGTACTTC.

The J gene is TRBJ2-1, the V gene TRBV29-1; D might be TRBD2 (6 bases). The CDR3 runs 14 residues. Germline V gives CDR1 SQVTM, CDR2 ANQGSEA. Trimming took 0 bases from V and 7 from J, leaving 13 bases between them. The CDR3 sequence: CSVEDLRAGNEQFF. CDR3 DNA: TGCAGCGTTGAAGATTTGAGGGCGGGAAATGAGCAGTTCTTC.

The V and J genes are TRBV7-6 and TRBJ1-2; D is possibly TRBD1 (6 bases). Germline CDR1 and CDR2: SGHVS and FNYEAQ. This CDR3 has 13 residues. With 6 bases removed from V and 4 bases from J, the gap between germline ends came to 12 bases. The CDR3 spells CASSPSRGYGYTF. CDR3 bases: TGTGCCAGCAGTCCCTCCAGGGGCTATGGCTACACCTTC.

In its sample, this clone was seen once. CDR3 DNA: TGTGCCAGCAGCACCGAGCGGTTCACCGGGGAGCTGTTTTTT. It codes for CASSTERFTGELFF. This chain links TRBV7-2 with TRBJ2-2; TRBD2 is a possible D gene (5 bases). V lost 5 bases and J lost 4, with 11 bases in between. The length of the CDR3 is 14 residues. Germline lookup yields CDR1 SGHTA and CDR2 FQGNSA. Full variable domain (rest looked up from reference TRBV7-2 and TRBJ2-2): GAGVSQSPSNKVTEKGKDVELRCDPISGHTALYWYRQSLGQGLEFLIYFQGNSAPDKSGLPSDRFSAERTGGSVSTLTIQRTQQEDSAVYLCASSTERFTGELFFGEGSRLTVL.

This sequence joins TRBV15 and TRBJ2-7; D ambiguous. CDR3 size: 15 residues. Germline CDR1 is LNHNV and CDR2 is YYDKDF (reference sequence). Trimming shortened V by 1 base and J by 0 bases, and 10 bases separated the two germline ends. CDR3 DNA: TGTGCCACCAGCAGAGGAGGAACCCGCTCCTACGAGCAGTACTTC. Encoded protein: CATSRGGTRSYEQYF.

The rearrangement uses TRBV25-1 and TRBJ1-2; perhaps TRBD1 as D (6 bases). The CDR3 has 13 residues. Germline V CDR1 and CDR2: MGHDK, SYGVNS. V shed 7 bases and J shed 5 bases, with 14 bases lying between them. The CDR3 coding sequence is TGTGCCAGCAACAAGGGGGAAATTTATGGCTACACCTTC. Translating it yields CASNKGEIYGYTF.

This clone has a single count. The V gene is TRBV6-4, the J gene TRBJ2-3; D might be TRBD2 (6 bases). Trimming took 8 bases from V and 0 from J, leaving 21 bases between them. The V gene's germline CDR1 is MRHNA and CDR2 SNTAGT. The CDR3 consists of 17 residues. CDR3 sequence reads: CASRIHPGLTSTDTQYF. CDR3 DNA sequence: TGTGCCAGCCGAATCCATCCCGGACTAACTAGCACAGATACGCAGTATTTT.